This T cell receptor (beta chain) comes out of a study of T cells in Graves' hyperthyroidism and ophthalmopathy. Study-wide background: Once the initial diagnosis was made, peripheral blood was obtained before any treatment. Study-level results: Most thyroid clonotypes expanded above 0.001 appeared in blood too.

Newly diagnosed patients aged 18 to 65 had hyperthyroidism of under 2 months' duration. Diagnoses were established using clinical symptoms, serum thyroxine and TRAb, thyroid ultrasound and orbital computed tomography. This clonotype was detected many times. The antigen remains undetermined. V was clipped by 7 bases and J by 1 base, with 17 bases between them. This CDR3 comprises 15 residues. The germline V gene has CDR1 SGHAT and CDR2 FQNNGV. Amplification targeted TCR beta CDR3 regions from RNA transcripts. First-round RT-PCR targeting the TCR CDR3 was performed with the HTBI primer set. TCRdb re-called the multiplex PCR reads through MiXCR, storing one row per CDR3 protein. This table holds about 590,000 distinct CDR3 sequences, 15% to 18% found once.

The receptor comes from a young woman with Graves' hyperthyroidism. The chain employs TRBV11-2 and TRBJ2-7; D may correspond to TRBD1 or TRBD2 (6 bases each). The sequencing input was blood. The CDR3 coding sequence is TGTGCCAGCACCCCTCGGGGGCCGGGTTCCTACGAGCAGTACTTC. It yields the protein CASTPRGPGSYEQYF. Drawing the rest from reference TRBV11-2 and TRBJ2-7, the complete variable domain is EAGVAQSPRYKIIEKRQSVAFWCNPISGHATLYWYQQILGQGPKLLIQFQNNGVVDDSQLPKDRFSAERLKGVDSTLKIQPAKLEDSAVYLCASTPRGPGSYEQYFGPGTRLTVT.